This T cell receptor beta chain was captured in a study of human T cells and chemical hapten exposure. This clonotype was seen at least ten times. What the library attached to individual cDNA molecules were unique molecular identifiers. Each CDR3 protein is one row after TCRdb ran MiXCR on the 5' RACE reads. In the table there are about 140,000 distinct CDR3 sequences, around 4.1% of which are singletons. Germline V CDR1 and CDR2: SNHLY, FYNNEI. V was cut by 11 bases and J by 1 base, with 11 bases left in between. The CDR3 sequence is 13 residues long. Unfractionated whole blood was the source from which total RNA was extracted.

This receptor was obtained from a female donor in good health. This chain joins TRBV2 and TRBJ2-2, with D possibly being TRBD1 (5 bases). The CDR3 protein is CAGKQENTGELFF. CDR3 coding DNA: TGTGCCGGCAAACAGGAGAACACCGGGGAGCTGTTTTTT.